These 9 T cell receptor beta chains came from one sample sequenced in a study of beta chain features in type 1 diabetes. These receptors' antigens are unknown. Every isolated RNA sample was fully reverse transcribed, so sequencing captured expressed TCRB transcripts. Generated by immunoSEQ multiplex PCR, the TCRdb table keeps only in-frame clones and is missing some. The sample has 300,000 to 350,000 clones, roughly 14% seen once. General study points: Moderate yet significant TCRB CDR3 shortening was seen in Type 1 diabetes patients in all four CD4+ subsets.

The specimen sequenced was naive CD4+ T cells from blood. The receptors shown here come from a woman in her late teens or twenties with type 1 diabetes.

The chain couples TRBV28 to TRBJ1-2, with D possibly matching TRBD1 (5 bases). Deletions cut 5 bases from V and 12 bases from J, with 16 bases between. Germline CDR1 reads MDHEN; CDR2 reads SYDVKM. This CDR3 has 12 residues. The CDR3 sequence is CASSVIEQGDTF. CDR3 nucleotides: TGTGCCAGCAGTGTGATCGAACAAGGGGACACCTTC.

The V and J genes are TRBV6-1 and TRBJ2-2; TRBD1 might be the D (6 bases). V gave up 0 bases and J gave up 12 bases, with 17 bases separating them. Germline V gene sequence: CDR1 MNHNS, CDR2 SASEGT. CDR3 size: 15 residues. The CDR3 DNA is TGTGCCAGCAGTGAAGCGGGCAGGGGAAACCATCAGCTGTTTTTT. This encodes CASSEAGRGNHQLFF.

The chain links TRBV5-1 to TRBJ2-2; D is possibly TRBD2 (5 bases). V lost 5 bases and J 1 base, leaving 12 bases between the germline ends. The CDR3 contains 15 residues. Germline CDR1 and CDR2: SGHRS and YFSETQ. Here the CDR3 DNA reads TGCGCCAGCAGTAACACGGGGATGAACACCGGGGAGCTGTTTTTT. It is translated as CASSNTGMNTGELFF.

This clone has just a few counts. This sample includes further DNA sequences coding for the same CDR3. The chain joins TRBV7-2 to TRBJ1-2; 8 bases line up with TRBD1. Germline CDR1 reads SGHTA; CDR2 reads FQGNSA. The length of the CDR3 is 13 residues. Losses at the gene ends were 5 bases for V and 3 bases for J; bases not matched to a gene: 2. Here the CDR3 DNA reads TGTGCCAGCAGCCTGGACAGGGACTATGGCTACACCTTC. Its protein product is CASSLDRDYGYTF. The full variable domain, completed using reference TRBV7-2 and TRBJ1-2, is GAGVSQSPSNKVTEKGKDVELRCDPISGHTALYWYRQSLGQGLEFLIYFQGNSAPDKSGLPSDRFSAERTGGSVSTLTIQRTQQEDSAVYLCASSLDRDYGYTFGSGTRLTVV.

J is TRBJ2-7 and V is TRBV4-1, with TRBD2 matching over 8 bases. The CDR3 extends over 14 amino acids. J gave up 3 bases and V 3 bases, and 4 bases lay outside the gene matches. Germline-derived CDR1 and CDR2 are MGHRA and YSYEKL. The CDR3 region has the DNA TGCGCCAGCAGCCACAGCGGGAGCCTCTACGAGCAGTACTTC. This codes for CASSHSGSLYEQYF.

The chain recombines TRBV7-8 with TRBJ1-1; TRBD1 matches 12 bases. J gave up 5 bases and V 5 bases, and 6 bases lay outside the gene matches. The length of the CDR3 is 15 residues. Germline CDR1 reads SGHVS; CDR2 reads FQNEAQ. CDR3 DNA: TGTGCCAGCAGCCCGGGACAGGGGGCAAGGACTGAAGCTTTCTTT. It encodes CASSPGQGARTEAFF.

This clone was seen a handful of times. This chain joins TRBV5-4 and TRBJ1-1; D possibly corresponds to TRBD1 (5 bases). The CDR3 runs 16 residues. The V gene lost 4 bases and the J gene lost 3 bases, with 19 bases spanning the gap. The germline V gene encodes CDR1 SGHNT and CDR2 YYREEE (reference sequence). Here the CDR3 reads CASSPDIARGDTEAFF. The CDR3 DNA reads TGTGCCAGCAGCCCGGACATAGCCCGGGGGGACACTGAAGCTTTCTTT.

Remarks on this clone: Other DNA sequences in the same sample also yield this CDR3. The rearrangement links TRBV5-1 to TRBJ2-1, with 11 bases aligning to TRBD2. This CDR3 is built from 16 residues. V gave up 2 bases and J gave up 5 bases; unmatched junction bases: 6. From germline, CDR1 is SGHRS and CDR2 YFSETQ. CDR3 nucleotide sequence: TGCGCCAGCAGCTTCCTAGCGGGAGGAGGGCACAATGAGCAGTTCTTC. The encoded protein is CASSFLAGGGHNEQFF.

In this sample, this clone turned up a few times. The V and J genes are TRBV29-1 and TRBJ2-5; D is perhaps TRBD1 (6 bases). The CDR3 has 13 residues. Per germline, CDR1 SQVTM and CDR2 ANQGSEA. Trimming took 3 bases from V and 5 from J, leaving 13 bases between them. DNA for the CDR3: TGCAGCGTTGAGGGGACATCCCAGGAGACCCAGTACTTC. Its translation is CSVEGTSQETQYF.